These 17 T cell receptor beta chains were sequenced from one sample in a study of blood T cell repertoires in COVID-19. Clones were read by immunoSEQ multiplex PCR, and TCRdb kept only the in-frame ones, dropping some. The sample includes about 120,000 clones, 70% to 80% of them seen just once. Sequencing was done on a sample of peripheral blood. All receptors come from a woman aged 80 or older with acute or convalescent COVID-19.

This clone was observed a few times. The rearrangement links TRBV5-8 to TRBJ1-1; no firm D call. V gave up 0 bases and J gave up 0 bases, with 9 bases separating them. The germline CDR1 and CDR2 sequences are SGHTS and YDEGEE. The CDR3 consists of 15 residues. The CDR3 coding sequence is TGTGCCAGCAGCTTGGGTACAGTATTGAACACTGAAGCTTTCTTT. Protein product: CASSLGTVLNTEAFF. The full variable domain, rest sourced from reference TRBV5-8 and TRBJ1-1, is EAGVTQSPTHLIKTRGQQATLRCSPISGHTSVYWYQQALGLGLQFLLWYDEGEERNRGNFPPRFSGRQFPNYSSELNVNALELEDSALYLCASSLGTVLNTEAFFGQGTRLTVV.

The chain couples TRBV3-1 (or the pseudogene TRBV3-2) to TRBJ2-7, with TRBD1 matching over 9 bases. Germline CDR1 reads LGHDT; CDR2 reads YNNKEL (reference sequence). The CDR3 has 15 amino acids. After removal of 0 bases from V and 4 bases from J, the junction contained 4 bases not matched to a gene. In DNA form, the CDR3 reads TGTGCCAGCAGCCAAGATTTACAGGGGGCTTACGAGCAGTACTTC. Amino acids: CASSQDLQGAYEQYF.

On this clone itself: Other DNA sequences in the sample encode the same CDR3. This chain joins TRBV30 and TRBJ1-2; tentatively, D is TRBD1 (6 bases). From germline, CDR1 is GTSNPN and CDR2 SVGIG (reference sequence). The CDR3 consists of 11 residues. The V end lost 0 bases, the J end lost 8 bases, and 7 bases lay between the germline ends. The CDR3 spells CAWSVQGGYTF. CDR3 bases: TGTGCCTGGAGTGTACAGGGAGGCTACACCTTC.

This chain uses TRBV18 with TRBJ2-4; TRBD1 matches 8 bases. V dropped 0 bases and J dropped 9; count of bases not matched to a gene: 1. The germline V gene encodes CDR1 KGHSH and CDR2 LQKENI. The CDR3 has 13 amino acids. The CDR3, as DNA: TGTGCCAGCTCACCACCAGACAGGGGCATTCAGTACTTC. The encoded protein is CASSPPDRGIQYF.

The chain uses TRBV7-9 and TRBJ1-1; D unresolved. The CDR3 has 17 residues. The germline V and J ends were trimmed by 4 bases and 2 bases, with 20 bases remaining between them. Germline values: CDR1 SEHNR, CDR2 FQNEAQ (reference sequence). CDR3 residues: CASSSRTGIPTNTEAFF. The CDR3 DNA is TGTGCCAGCAGCTCCCGTACCGGGATACCAACTAACACTGAAGCTTTCTTT.

V and J are TRBV3-1 (or the pseudogene TRBV3-2) and TRBJ1-1; TRBD1 matches at 10 bases. This CDR3 has 17 amino acids. Germline CDR1 is LGHDT and CDR2 is YNNKEL (reference sequence). Trimming cost V 2 bases and J 4 bases; bases outside gene matches: 10. CDR3 amino acids: CASSQYRTGGSGTEAFF. The CDR3, as DNA: TGTGCCAGCAGCCAATATCGGACAGGGGGGTCAGGCACTGAAGCTTTCTTT.

The chain carries TRBV10-3 and TRBJ1-1; D is undetermined. Germline V lookup: CDR1 ENHRY, CDR2 SYGVKD. This CDR3 is built from 14 residues. Trimming took off 3 bases at V and 1 base at J, with 9 bases between the two ends. CDR3 sequence reads: CAISEGGGNTEAFF. The CDR3 bases are TGTGCCATCAGTGAAGGAGGCGGGAACACTGAAGCTTTCTTT.

The chain couples TRBV28 to TRBJ2-5, with 7 bases lining up with TRBD1. The CDR3 sequence is 14 residues long. J was trimmed by 4 bases and V by 7 bases; bases with no gene match: 9. Germline lookup yields CDR1 MDHEN and CDR2 SYDVKM. CDR3 bases: TGTGCCAGCACCACTTCAGGGGGACGAGAGACCCAGTACTTC. It is translated as CASTTSGGRETQYF.

The V gene is TRBV19, the J gene TRBJ1-6; 10 positions agree with TRBD1. CDR3 size: 15 residues. The ends lost 5 bases at V and 7 bases at J; junction bases unmatched: 5. Germline V gene data show CDR1 as LNHDA and CDR2 as SQIVND (reference sequence). Here the CDR3 reads CASSETGQGNSPLHF. CDR3 nucleotide sequence: TGTGCCAGTAGTGAAACGGGACAGGGGAATTCACCCCTCCACTTT.

The J gene is TRBJ1-1, the V gene TRBV7-9; D is uncertain. The CDR3 length is 13 residues. The germline V gene encodes CDR1 SEHNR and CDR2 FQNEAQ (reference sequence). Trimming removed 3 bases from V and 1 base from J, with 6 bases in between. This chain's CDR3 is CASSLYGNTEAFF. CDR3 DNA: TGTGCCAGCAGCTTGTACGGGAACACTGAAGCTTTCTTT. The full variable domain, with the rest looked up from reference TRBV7-9 and TRBJ1-1, is DTGVSQNPRHKITKRGQNVTFRCDPISEHNRLYWYRQTLGQGPEFLTYFQNEAQLEKSRLLSDRFSAERPKGSFSTLEIQRTEQGDSAMYLCASSLYGNTEAFFGQGTRLTVV.

The chain joins TRBV28 to TRBJ2-6, with D hard to call. Trimming stripped 6 bases from V and 0 bases from J, with 9 bases between. The V gene's germline CDR1 is MDHEN and CDR2 SYDVKM. The CDR3 is 15 amino acids. The DNA for the CDR3 is TGTGCCAGCAGCCTTGTTATCTCTGGGGCCAACGTCCTGACTTTC. Translating it yields CASSLVISGANVLTF. Supplemented by reference TRBV28 and TRBJ2-6, the full variable domain reads DVKVTQSSRYLVKRTGEKVFLECVQDMDHENMFWYRQDPGLGLRLIYFSYDVKMKEKGDIPEGYSVSREKKERFSLILESASTNQTSMYLCASSLVISGANVLTFGAGSRLTVL.

The chain carries TRBV27 and TRBJ2-3, with D maybe TRBD1 (6 bases). Germline V gene sequence: CDR1 MNHEY, CDR2 SMNVEV (reference sequence). This CDR3 has 12 amino acids. Between the trimmed V and J ends, which lost 5 bases and 6 bases, there was a span of 9 bases. As DNA, the CDR3 is TGTGCCAGCAGTCCCACAGGGGATACGCAGTATTTT. Amino acids: CASSPTGDTQYF.

The chain has TRBV4-3 and TRBJ1-2, with D possibly matching TRBD1 (5 bases). CDR3 length: 17 amino acids. Trimming stripped 0 bases from V and 2 bases from J, with 16 bases between. Germline assignment: CDR1 LGHNA and CDR2 YSLEER. The CDR3 nucleotides are TGCGCCAGCAGCCAAGATTCCTCCTGGGGCCGCAACTATGGCTACACCTTC. This sequence encodes CASSQDSSWGRNYGYTF.

The gene calls are TRBV5-1 and TRBJ2-5, with 14 positions matching TRBD2. With 0 bases clipped from V and 1 base from J, the junction kept 2 bases outside the gene matches. The CDR3 runs 17 residues. Germline values: CDR1 SGHRS, CDR2 YFSETQ. CDR3 sequence (DNA): TGCGCCAGCAGCTTGGCCGGGACTAGCGGGGGCCAAGAGACCCAGTACTTC. As protein: CASSLAGTSGGQETQYF.

This clone was seen only a few times. The chain recombines TRBV2 with TRBJ1-6, with 8 bases aligning to TRBD1. This CDR3 is 13 amino acids long. Germline CDR1 and CDR2: SNHLY and FYNNEI. V shed 8 bases and J 7 bases; nucleotides not matched to a gene: 4. The CDR3 here is CASRDRQNSPLHF. DNA of the CDR3: TGTGCCAGCCGGGACAGGCAGAATTCACCCCTCCACTTT.

V and J are TRBV2 and TRBJ2-7, with D maybe TRBD1 (6 bases). V was clipped by 5 bases and J by 0 bases, with 11 bases between them. The V gene's germline CDR1 is SNHLY and CDR2 FYNNEI. This CDR3 contains 14 residues. CDR3 bases: TGTGCCAGCAGTACGGACAGCTACTCCTACGAGCAGTACTTC. It specifies CASSTDSYSYEQYF.

The chain is built from TRBV7-9 and TRBJ2-7; 7 nucleotides line up with TRBD1. The CDR3 is 14 residues long. With V trimmed by 4 bases and J by 2 bases, 5 bases remained unmatched. CDR1 and CDR2 (germline): SEHNR, FQNEAQ (reference sequence). The CDR3 region has the DNA TGTGCCAGCAGCTCGCGACAGGGAGCCTACGAGCAGTACTTC. Translated, it gives CASSSRQGAYEQYF.